One and the same sample provided the 5 T cell receptor beta chains below, sequenced in a study of blood T cell repertoires in COVID-19. The repertoire was sequenced with immunoSEQ multiplex PCR; TCRdb's copy has only in-frame clones and lacks some. The table records about 160,000 clones, around 84% of them present only once. Sequenced sample: PBMCs or T cells enriched from blood (not recorded which). The receptors were gathered from a woman between 50 and 59 years old who had recovered from COVID-19.

The chain carries TRBV7-8 and TRBJ1-1, with D uncertain. Germline V gene lookup returns CDR1 SGHVS and CDR2 FQNEAQ. This CDR3 contains 15 residues. V shed 0 bases and J shed 5 bases, with 13 bases lying between them. CDR3 residues: CASSLARATGTEAFF. DNA of the CDR3: TGTGCCAGCAGCTTAGCCCGGGCGACGGGGACTGAAGCTTTCTTT.

A few counts support this clone. The CDR3 DNA sequence: TGTGCCAGCAGCTCCCTCAGGGGAAGCTCCTACGAGCAGTACTTC. This gives the protein CASSSLRGSSYEQYF. The V and J genes are TRBV11-2 and TRBJ2-7; TRBD1 is a possible D gene (6 bases). The CDR3 has 15 amino acids. Germline CDR1 reads SGHAT; CDR2 reads FQNNGV. V shed 4 bases and J shed 0 bases, with 13 bases lying between them.

The V gene is TRBV2, the J gene TRBJ1-5; D remains ambiguous. Germline V lookup: CDR1 SNHLY, CDR2 FYNNEI. CDR3 size: 14 residues. V lost 2 bases to trimming and J lost 3 bases, with 8 bases between them. CDR3: CASSEMRHNQPQHF. CDR3 DNA sequence: TGTGCCAGCAGTGAAATGAGACACAATCAGCCCCAGCATTTT.

The chain uses TRBV7-6 and TRBJ2-7; maybe TRBD1 (5 bases). Trimming removed 3 bases from V and 4 bases from J, with 19 bases in between. This CDR3 is 16 amino acids long. In germline, CDR1 is SGHVS, CDR2 FNYEAQ. CDR3 region: CASSFNTGPMGYEQYF. CDR3 nucleotides: TGTGCCAGCAGCTTCAATACAGGCCCGATGGGGTACGAGCAGTACTTC.

The chain uses TRBV19 and TRBJ2-7, with 12 bases matching TRBD2. This CDR3 is built from 15 residues. Germline V gene sequence: CDR1 LNHDA, CDR2 SQIVND (reference sequence). V dropped 5 bases and J dropped 3; count of bases not matched to a gene: 5. The CDR3 loop reads CASSPGLAGIYEQYF. DNA for the CDR3: TGTGCCAGTAGTCCCGGACTAGCGGGAATCTACGAGCAGTACTTC.